One and the same sample provided the 25 T cell receptor beta chains below, sequenced in a study of T cell responses to AZD1222 COVID-19 vaccine. The repertoire was sequenced with immunoSEQ multiplex PCR; TCRdb's copy has only in-frame clones and lacks some. The profile shows about 180,000 clones, 88% of them singletons. The sample was peripheral blood, taken on day 0 of AZD1222 vaccination. The receptors were sampled from an adult in good health.

This clone showed up just once. The J gene is TRBJ2-2, the V gene TRBV7-9; the D gene could be TRBD1 or TRBD2 (5 bases each). Looked up from germline, CDR1 is SEHNR and CDR2 is FQNEAQ (reference sequence). V dropped 5 bases and J dropped 4 bases, with 14 bases sitting between them. The CDR3 is 15 amino acids. The CDR3 DNA is TGTGCCAGCAGCCGGGACGGCCTACCCACCGGGGAGCTGTTTTTT. Amino acid sequence: CASSRDGLPTGELFF.

The CDR3 region has the DNA TGTGCCAGCAGCTTAGGAGAGTTGGGCGAGCAGTACTTC. It is translated as CASSLGELGEQYF. The rearrangement joins TRBV11-3 to TRBJ2-7; no firm D call. V shed 1 base and J shed 6 bases, with 10 bases lying between them. The CDR3 length is 13 residues. From germline, CDR1 is SGHNT and CDR2 YENEEA.

The V and J genes are TRBV7-8 and TRBJ1-2; no clear D. The germline V gene encodes CDR1 SGHVS and CDR2 FQNEAQ. This CDR3 region has 13 residues. V was shortened by 1 base and J by 6 bases, with 9 bases between the two germline ends. The CDR3 region has the DNA TGTGCCAGCAGCTTAGATGGTGTGAATGGCTACACCTTC. Translating it yields CASSLDGVNGYTF.

Here the CDR3 DNA reads TGCGCCAGCAACTCGGTGGGGGGCTACAATGAGCAGTTCTTC. Residues: CASNSVGGYNEQFF. V gene TRBV5-1 combines with J gene TRBJ2-1; TRBD2 might be the D (6 bases). In germline, CDR1 is SGHRS, CDR2 YFSETQ. V dropped 6 bases and J dropped 3 bases, with 13 bases sitting between them. The CDR3 consists of 14 residues.

The J gene is TRBJ1-4, the V gene TRBV7-8; possibly TRBD1 for D (6 bases). Germline V gene lookup returns CDR1 SGHVS and CDR2 FQNEAQ. Trimming left V 5 bases short and J 1 base short, with 17 bases between. The CDR3 runs to 17 residues. The CDR3 DNA follows: TGTGCCAGCAGCCTCCGAGGGGGGGCGGGAACTAATGAAAAACTGTTTTTT. It specifies CASSLRGGAGTNEKLFF.

The chain has TRBV6-5 and TRBJ2-7; 7 bases align to TRBD1. V gave up 6 bases and J gave up 2 bases; unmatched junction bases: 10. This CDR3 comprises 15 residues. The germline gives CDR1 MNHEY, CDR2 SVGAGI. The CDR3 here is CASRPGTAAPYEQYF. The CDR3 DNA reads as TGTGCCAGCAGACCCGGGACAGCAGCCCCCTACGAGCAGTACTTC.

This rearrangement joins TRBV5-8 to TRBJ1-4; 8 positions agree with TRBD1. V lost 0 bases, J lost 8 bases, and 9 bases stayed unmatched. The CDR3 loop spans 16 amino acids. Germline V gene lookup returns CDR1 SGHTS and CDR2 YDEGEE. The chain's CDR3 is CASSLASGGAWEKLFF. The CDR3, as DNA: TGTGCCAGCAGCTTGGCATCAGGGGGCGCGTGGGAAAAACTGTTTTTT.

This clone is a singleton in its sample. The V gene is TRBV9, the J gene TRBJ1-3, with D unclear. The length of the CDR3 is 13 residues. V was trimmed by 3 bases and J by 6 bases, leaving 10 bases between them. CDR1 and CDR2 from the germline V gene are SGDLS and YYNGEE. The CDR3 DNA reads as TGTGCCAGCAGCGGTTCATCGGAAAACACCATATATTTT. It is translated as CASSGSSENTIYF.

This clone was detected once. The genes are TRBV30 and TRBJ2-7; D is perhaps TRBD2 (5 bases). This CDR3 region has 13 residues. Germline assignment: CDR1 GTSNPN and CDR2 SVGIG (reference sequence). Trimming shortened V by 0 bases and J by 6 bases, and 12 bases separated the two germline ends. The CDR3 nucleotides read TGTGCCTGGAGTGTACTAGGCACGGGCGAGCAGTACTTC. Its translation: CAWSVLGTGEQYF. Variable domain in full (rest from reference TRBV30 and TRBJ2-7): SQTIHQWPATLVQPVGSPLSLECTVEGTSNPNLYWYRQAAGRGLQLLFYSVGIGQISSEVPQNLSASRPQDRQFILSSKKLLLSDSGFYLCAWSVLGTGEQYFGPGTRLTVT.

CDR3 sequence reads: CASSPGNSPLHF. The CDR3 DNA reads as TGCGCCAGCAGCCCGGGAAATTCACCCCTCCACTTT. The chain has TRBV5-1 and TRBJ1-6; D is undetermined. The CDR3 consists of 12 residues. V was pared by 4 bases and J by 7 bases, with 6 bases between. The germline V gene encodes CDR1 SGHRS and CDR2 YFSETQ.

V is TRBV4-2 and J is TRBJ2-7, with D possibly matching TRBD1 (6 bases). Trimming left V 1 base short and J 3 bases short, with 16 bases between. The CDR3 is 16 amino acids. The germline V gene has CDR1 LGHNA and CDR2 YNFKEQ. The CDR3 nucleotides read TGTGCCAGCAGCCAAGCATTTCCAGGGACACACTACGAGCAGTACTTC. Amino acid sequence: CASSQAFPGTHYEQYF.

This chain links TRBV3-1 (or the pseudogene TRBV3-2) with TRBJ2-5; D not certain. The CDR3 is made up of 13 amino acids. Deletions cut 4 bases from V and 7 bases from J, with 13 bases between. CDR1 and CDR2 (germline): LGHDT, YNNKEL (reference sequence). This chain's CDR3 is CASSLAPLVTQYF. The CDR3 DNA follows: TGTGCCAGCAGCCTCGCCCCCTTAGTGACCCAGTACTTC.

V and J are TRBV28 and TRBJ1-1; D might be TRBD1 (5 bases). Germline V CDR1 and CDR2: MDHEN, SYDVKM. Trimming left V 2 bases short and J 0 bases short, with 7 bases between. This CDR3 has 14 residues. The DNA of the CDR3 is TGTGCCAGCAGTTTACCGGGGGTGAACACTGAAGCTTTCTTT. Protein product: CASSLPGVNTEAFF.

The rearrangement links TRBV29-1 to TRBJ1-3; D perhaps matches TRBD1 (5 bases). The CDR3 sequence is 13 residues long. The V gene lost 4 bases and the J gene lost 0 bases, with 7 bases spanning the gap. CDR1 SQVTM and CDR2 ANQGSEA come from the germline V gene. The DNA for the CDR3 is TGCAGCGTTGGCGGGACCTCTGGAAACACCATATATTTT. This translates into CSVGGTSGNTIYF. Combining the CDR3 with reference TRBV29-1 and TRBJ1-3 gives the whole variable domain SAVISQKPSRDICQRGTSLTIQCQVDSQVTMMFWYRQQPGQSLTLIATANQGSEATYESGFVIDKFPISRPNLTFSTLTVSNMSPEDSSIYLCSVGGTSGNTIYFGEGSWLTVV.

This chain links TRBV6-2 or TRBV6-3 with TRBJ2-1, with TRBD1 matching 9 bases. Germline loops: CDR1 MNHEY, CDR2 SVGEGT. This CDR3 comprises 18 residues. With 5 bases clipped from V and 5 bases from J, the junction kept 16 bases outside the gene matches. The CDR3 nucleotides read TGTGCCAGCAGTCTCGCCACCCAAACCGGGACAGGGAACAATGAGCAGTTCTTC. Translated, it gives CASSLATQTGTGNNEQFF.

The V and J genes are TRBV5-6 and TRBJ1-6; tentative D call: TRBD1 (6 bases). V lost 3 bases, J lost 7 bases, and 20 bases lay in between. This CDR3 is 17 amino acids long. Per the germline V gene, CDR1 is SGHDT and CDR2 is YYEEEE. The CDR3: CASSSYAGAWMNSPLHF. In nucleotides, the CDR3 is TGTGCCAGCAGCTCCTATGCGGGGGCCTGGATGAATTCACCCCTCCACTTT.

This clone was observed a single time. V and J are TRBV29-1 and TRBJ2-2; D call uncertain. Germline values: CDR1 SQVTM, CDR2 ANQGSEA. This CDR3 has 13 residues. V was cut by 3 bases and J by 7 bases, with 12 bases left in between. CDR3 nucleotides: TGCAGCGTTGACGGAAATATCGGCGGGGAGCTGTTTTTT. Encoded protein: CSVDGNIGGELFF.

The chain employs TRBV18 and TRBJ1-5, with D maybe TRBD1 (5 bases). V was cut by 1 base and J by 0 bases, with 16 bases left in between. Looked up from germline, CDR1 is KGHSH and CDR2 is LQKENI. This CDR3 is 18 amino acids long. The CDR3 protein is CASSPRLAGKNSNQPQHF. In DNA form, the CDR3 reads TGTGCCAGCTCACCACGGTTGGCAGGGAAGAATAGCAATCAGCCCCAGCATTTT.

V usage is TRBV10-1 and J usage is TRBJ2-3; TRBD1 agrees at 8 bases. The CDR3 consists of 14 residues. After removal of 5 bases from V and 1 base from J, the junction contained 2 bases not matched to a gene. Germline CDR1 is WNHNN and CDR2 is SYGVQD (reference sequence). CDR3 nucleotide sequence: TGCGCCAGCAGTCAGACAGGGGGCACAGATACGCAGTATTTT. Translated, it gives CASSQTGGTDTQYF.

About this clone: Sequence at one end of the junction differs from germline and may be a read error. The chain uses TRBV12-3 or TRBV12-4 and TRBJ1-1; D gene unclear. CDR3 length equals 11 residues. For the CDR3, the DNA is TGTGCCAGCAGCCCTGGGCCCCTGGGTATCTTT. Translation gives CASSPGPLGIF.

This clone was detected once. The chain has TRBV6-1 and TRBJ1-2; D uncertain. V was shortened by 4 bases and J by 4 bases, with 19 bases between the two germline ends. The CDR3 spans 16 residues. Germline-derived CDR1 and CDR2 are MNHNS and SASEGT. CDR3 DNA sequence: TGTGCCAGCAGTGCCTCAATTGGGATGCTAGGCTATGGCTACACCTTC. This translates into CASSASIGMLGYGYTF.

The gene calls are TRBV10-3 and TRBJ1-1; D possibly corresponds to TRBD1 (5 bases). The V gene's germline CDR1 is ENHRY and CDR2 SYGVKD. The ends were cut back, 6 bases at V and 8 bases at J, with 16 bases in the middle. There are 13 residues in the CDR3. The CDR3 nucleotides are TGTGCCATCAGCGAAAGGGGCCGGGGGGAAGCTTTCTTT. Translation: CAISERGRGEAFF.

V usage is TRBV14 and J usage is TRBJ1-4; possible D gene TRBD1, 6 bases. This CDR3 contains 14 residues. CDR1 and CDR2 (germline): SGHDN, FVKESK. The V end was cut by 1 base, the J end by 10 bases, with 13 bases between. CDR3 in amino acids: CASSQGGTYGKLFF. CDR3 coding DNA: TGTGCCAGCAGCCAAGGGGGGACATATGGAAAACTGTTTTTT.

The V call is TRBV5-6, the J call TRBJ2-7, with TRBD2 matching over 9 bases. CDR1 is SGHDT and CDR2 is YYEEEE in the germline V gene. The CDR3 spans 15 residues. V shed 4 bases, J shed 6 bases, and the junction held 11 bases outside the gene matches. The CDR3 is CASSDGRGGSREQYF. As DNA, the CDR3 is TGTGCCAGCAGCGACGGGCGGGGGGGCTCACGCGAGCAGTACTTC.

The V and J genes are TRBV21-1 and TRBJ1-5; TRBD1, the table's D call, was not compared with the DNA. TRBV21-1 is a pseudogene locus. The CDR3 runs to 19 residues. The CDR3 DNA reads as TGTGCCAGCAGCAGGAAACGGGACACTTCCGAAGTAGGCAATCAGCCCCAGCATTTT. Translated: CASSRKRDTSEVGNQPQHF.